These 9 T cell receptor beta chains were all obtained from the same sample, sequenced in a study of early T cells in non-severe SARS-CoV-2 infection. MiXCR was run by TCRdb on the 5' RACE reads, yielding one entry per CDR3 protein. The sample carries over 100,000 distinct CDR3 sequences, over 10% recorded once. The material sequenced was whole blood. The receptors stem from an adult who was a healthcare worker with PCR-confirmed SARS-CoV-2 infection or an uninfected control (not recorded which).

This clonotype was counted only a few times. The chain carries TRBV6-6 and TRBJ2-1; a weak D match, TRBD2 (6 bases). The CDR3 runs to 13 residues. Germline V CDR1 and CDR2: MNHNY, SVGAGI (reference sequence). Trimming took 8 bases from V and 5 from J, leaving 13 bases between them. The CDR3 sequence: CASSPREDNEQFF. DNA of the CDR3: TGTGCCAGCTCCCCCAGGGAGGACAATGAGCAGTTCTTC.

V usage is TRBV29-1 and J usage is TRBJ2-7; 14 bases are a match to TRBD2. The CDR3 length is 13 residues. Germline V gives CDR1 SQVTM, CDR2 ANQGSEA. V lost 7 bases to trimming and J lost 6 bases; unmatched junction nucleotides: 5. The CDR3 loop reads CSGGTSGSGEQYF. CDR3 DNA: TGCAGCGGGGGGACTAGCGGGAGTGGCGAGCAGTACTTC.

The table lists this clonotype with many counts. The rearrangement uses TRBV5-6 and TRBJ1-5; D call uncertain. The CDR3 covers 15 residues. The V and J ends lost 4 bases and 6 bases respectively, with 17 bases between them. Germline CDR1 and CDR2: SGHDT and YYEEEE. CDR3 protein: CASSNGLGGFQPQHF. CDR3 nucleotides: TGTGCCAGCAGCAACGGACTAGGCGGGTTTCAGCCCCAGCATTTT.

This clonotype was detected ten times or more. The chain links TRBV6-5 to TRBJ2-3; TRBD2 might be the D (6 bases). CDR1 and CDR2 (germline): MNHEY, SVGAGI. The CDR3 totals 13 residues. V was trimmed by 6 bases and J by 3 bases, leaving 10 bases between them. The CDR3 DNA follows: TGTGCCAGCAGCTCGGGGGATACAGATACGCAGTATTTT. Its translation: CASSSGDTDTQYF.

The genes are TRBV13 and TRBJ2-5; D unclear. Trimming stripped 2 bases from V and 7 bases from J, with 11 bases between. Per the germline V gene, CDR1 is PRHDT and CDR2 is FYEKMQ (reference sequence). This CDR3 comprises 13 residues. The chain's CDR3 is CASSLRQSGTQYF. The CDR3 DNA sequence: TGTGCCAGCAGCTTACGTCAGAGTGGGACCCAGTACTTC.

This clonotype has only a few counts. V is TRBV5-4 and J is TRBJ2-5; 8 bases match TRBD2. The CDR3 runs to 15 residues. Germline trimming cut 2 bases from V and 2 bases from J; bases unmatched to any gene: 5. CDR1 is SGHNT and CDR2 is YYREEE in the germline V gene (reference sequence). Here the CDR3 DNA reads TGTGCCAGCAGCTTAGAAGCGGGAGAACAAGAGACCCAGTACTTC. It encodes CASSLEAGEQETQYF.

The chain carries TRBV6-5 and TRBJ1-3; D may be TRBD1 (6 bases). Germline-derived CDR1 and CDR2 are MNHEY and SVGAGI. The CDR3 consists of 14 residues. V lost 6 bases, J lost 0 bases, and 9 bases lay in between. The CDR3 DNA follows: TGTGCCAGCAGATCGACAGGCTCTGGAAACACCATATATTTT. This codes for CASRSTGSGNTIYF.

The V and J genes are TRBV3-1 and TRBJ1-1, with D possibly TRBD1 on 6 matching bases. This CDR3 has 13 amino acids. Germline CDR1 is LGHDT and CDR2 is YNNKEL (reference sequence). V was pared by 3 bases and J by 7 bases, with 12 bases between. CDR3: CASSQNREGEAFF. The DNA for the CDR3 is TGTGCCAGCAGCCAGAACAGGGAAGGTGAAGCTTTCTTT.

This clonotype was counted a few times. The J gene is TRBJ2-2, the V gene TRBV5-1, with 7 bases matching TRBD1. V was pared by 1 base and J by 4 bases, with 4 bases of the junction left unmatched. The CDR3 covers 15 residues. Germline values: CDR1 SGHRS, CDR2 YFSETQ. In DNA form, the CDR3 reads TGCGCCAGCAGCTTGCGGGGACAGTCCACCGGGGAGCTGTTTTTT. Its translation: CASSLRGQSTGELFF. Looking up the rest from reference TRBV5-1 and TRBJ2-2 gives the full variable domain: KAGVTQTPRYLIKTRGQQVTLSCSPISGHRSVSWYQQTPGQGLQFLFEYFSETQRNKGNFPGRFSGRQFSNSRSEMNVSTLELGDSALYLCASSLRGQSTGELFFGEGSRLTVL.